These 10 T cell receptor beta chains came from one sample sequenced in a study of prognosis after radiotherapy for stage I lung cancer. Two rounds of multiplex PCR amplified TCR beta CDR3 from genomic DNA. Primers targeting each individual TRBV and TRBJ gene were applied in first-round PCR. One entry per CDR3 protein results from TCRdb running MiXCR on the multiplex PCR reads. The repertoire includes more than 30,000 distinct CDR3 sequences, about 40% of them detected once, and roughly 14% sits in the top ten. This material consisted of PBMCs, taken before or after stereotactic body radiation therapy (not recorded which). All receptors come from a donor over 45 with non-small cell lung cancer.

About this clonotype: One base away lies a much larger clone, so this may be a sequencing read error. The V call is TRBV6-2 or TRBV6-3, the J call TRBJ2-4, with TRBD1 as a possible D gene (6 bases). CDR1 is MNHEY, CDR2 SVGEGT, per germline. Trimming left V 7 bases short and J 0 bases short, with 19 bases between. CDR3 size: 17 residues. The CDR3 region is CASNYYLGQLAKNIQYF. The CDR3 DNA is TGTGCCAGCAATTATTATCTGGGACAACTAGCCAAAAACATTCAGTACTTC.

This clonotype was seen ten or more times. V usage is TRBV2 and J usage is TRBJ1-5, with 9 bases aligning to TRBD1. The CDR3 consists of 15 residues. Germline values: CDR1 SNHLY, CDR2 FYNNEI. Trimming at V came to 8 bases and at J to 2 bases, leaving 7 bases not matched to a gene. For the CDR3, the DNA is TGTGCCAGCTCTGGGGACAGGGCTGGCAATCAGCCCCAGCATTTT. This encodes CASSGDRAGNQPQHF.

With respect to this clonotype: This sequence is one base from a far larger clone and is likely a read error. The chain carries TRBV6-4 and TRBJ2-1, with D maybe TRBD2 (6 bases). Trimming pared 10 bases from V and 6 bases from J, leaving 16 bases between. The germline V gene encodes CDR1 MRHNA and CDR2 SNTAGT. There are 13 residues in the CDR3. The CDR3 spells CAIRDSSGNEQFF. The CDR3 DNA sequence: TGTGCCATCCGGGACTCCAGCGGCAATGAGCAGTTCTTC.

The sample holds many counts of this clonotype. CDR3 DNA sequence: TGTGCCAGCAGTTTATTGACGGGTGAAGCTTTCTTT. It codes for CASSLLTGEAFF. V gene TRBV28 combines with J gene TRBJ1-1, with no clear D. Germline V gene data show CDR1 as MDHEN and CDR2 as SYDVKM. V shed 1 base and J shed 7 bases, with 7 bases lying between them. The CDR3 runs to 12 residues.

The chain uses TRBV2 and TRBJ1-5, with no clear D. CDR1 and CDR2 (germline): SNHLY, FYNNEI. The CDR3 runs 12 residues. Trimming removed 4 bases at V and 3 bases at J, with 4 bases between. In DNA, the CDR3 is TGTGCCAGCAGTGCAGACAATCAGCCCCAGCATTTT. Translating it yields CASSADNQPQHF. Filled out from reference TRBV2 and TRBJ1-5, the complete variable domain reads EPEVTQTPSHQVTQMGQEVILRCVPISNHLYFYWYRQILGQKVEFLVSFYNNEISEKSEIFDDQFSVERPDGSNFTLKIRSTKLEDSAMYFCASSADNQPQHFGDGTRLSIL.

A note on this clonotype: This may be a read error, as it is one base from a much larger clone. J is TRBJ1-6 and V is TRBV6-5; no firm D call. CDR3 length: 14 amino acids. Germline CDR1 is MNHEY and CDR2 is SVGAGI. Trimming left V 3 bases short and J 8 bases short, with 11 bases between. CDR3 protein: CASSYPDGYSPLHF. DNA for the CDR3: TGTGCCAGCAGTTATCCGGACGGATATTCACCCCTCCACTTT.

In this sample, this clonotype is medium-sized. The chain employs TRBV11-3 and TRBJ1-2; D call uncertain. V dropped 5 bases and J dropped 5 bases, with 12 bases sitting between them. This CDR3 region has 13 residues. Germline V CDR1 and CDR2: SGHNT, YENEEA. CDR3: CASSHGEDYGYTF. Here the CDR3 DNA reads TGTGCCAGCAGCCACGGGGAGGATTATGGCTACACCTTC.

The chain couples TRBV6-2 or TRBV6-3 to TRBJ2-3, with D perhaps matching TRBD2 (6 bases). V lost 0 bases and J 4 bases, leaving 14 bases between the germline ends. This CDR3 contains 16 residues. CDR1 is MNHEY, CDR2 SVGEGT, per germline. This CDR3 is CASSYSVWRGSDTQYF. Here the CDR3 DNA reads TGTGCCAGCAGTTACTCCGTCTGGAGGGGTTCAGATACGCAGTATTTT.

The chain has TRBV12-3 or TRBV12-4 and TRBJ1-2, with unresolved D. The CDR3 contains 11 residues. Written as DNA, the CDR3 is TGTGCAAACAGTACAACCTATGGCTACACCTTC. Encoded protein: CANSTTYGYTF.

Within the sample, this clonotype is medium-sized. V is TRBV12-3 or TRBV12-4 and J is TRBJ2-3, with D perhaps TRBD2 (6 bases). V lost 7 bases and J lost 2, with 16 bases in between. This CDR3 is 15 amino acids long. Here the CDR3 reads CASTYWAGTTDTQYF. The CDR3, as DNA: TGTGCCAGCACCTACTGGGCGGGAACCACAGATACGCAGTATTTT.